Here is one T cell receptor (beta chain) with its context. The CDR3 is 13 residues long. Trimming took off 6 bases at V and 6 bases at J, with 14 bases between the two ends. Clones were read by immunoSEQ multiplex PCR, and TCRdb kept only the in-frame ones, dropping some. The data contain roughly 80,000 clones, roughly 90% of them seen just once; the ten biggest clones take up 1.9%. This sample was taken from a study of control samples from healthy donors and cancer patients. The material sequenced was PBMCs. The receptor comes from a woman aged 60-75 years with head and neck cancer. The chain couples TRBV12-3 or TRBV12-4 to TRBJ1-2; tentatively, D is TRBD1 (6 bases). As DNA, the CDR3 is TGTGCCAGCAGGAGAACAGGGAGTAATGGCTACACCTTC. Translation gives CASRRTGSNGYTF.